This is a list of T cell receptor beta chains from one sample in a study of neurological immune-mediated disorders. TCRdb re-analysed the 5' RACE reads in MiXCR, keeping a single row per CDR3 protein. This sample carries approximately 37,000 distinct CDR3 sequences, 12% to 15% of them seen once, and the ten largest clones take over 20%. The sequenced sample was PBMCs. These receptor sequences come from a woman between 45 and 60 years old with HTLV-1-associated myelopathy (HAM/TSP). The CDR3 runs from the conserved cysteine through the conserved F or W. The order of the fields is J gene, clone size, D gene, V gene, CDR3 protein, CDR3 DNA. D genes are given only for firm matches. Rows give clone size only sometimes, using once, few, many, or a class for an expanded clone.

TRBJ2-1	-	TRBD2	TRBV10-2	CASSAGLAGGEQFF	TGCGCCAGCAGCGCGGGACTAGCCGGGGGTGAGCAGTTCTTC
TRBJ1-2	many	-	TRBV3-1	CASSQSVPGRRGYGYTF	TGTGCCAGCAGCCAATCCGTCCCAGGGCGAAGGGGCTATGGCTACACCTTC
TRBJ1-5	many	TRBD1	TRBV10-3	CAISAQGAGSNQPQHF	TGTGCCATCAGTGCACAGGGGGCTGGTAGCAATCAGCCCCAGCATTTT
TRBJ1-2	-	-	TRBV6-5	CASRSRNNYGYTF	TGTGCCAGCAGGAGCAGAAATAACTATGGCTACACCTTC
TRBJ2-2	many	TRBD1	TRBV5-1	CASSPTGRDTGELFF	TGCGCCAGCAGCCCGACAGGGCGGGACACCGGGGAGCTGTTTTTT
TRBJ1-1	many	-	TRBV7-8	CASSLVTVMNTEAFF	TGTGCCAGCAGCTTAGTTACAGTCATGAACACTGAAGCTTTCTTT
TRBJ2-4	-	TRBD2	TRBV3-1	CASSPGLTYNPKNIQYF	TGTGCCAGCAGCCCGGGACTAACGTATAACCCTAAAAACATTCAGTACTTC
TRBJ1-2	many	-	TRBV12-3/TRBV12-4	CASSLMVNYGYTF	TGTGCCAGCAGTTTAATGGTAAACTATGGCTACACCTTC
TRBJ1-6	-	TRBD1	TRBV3-1	CASSQGGQNSPLHF	TGTGCCAGCAGCCAAGGGGGACAGAATTCACCCCTCCACTTT
TRBJ2-1	many	-	TRBV18	CASSPPQVNEQFF	TGTGCCAGCTCACCACCCCAGGTCAATGAGCAGTTCTTC
TRBJ2-5	many	-	TRBV29-1	CSASDSRETQYF	TGCAGCGCCTCGGACTCCAGGGAGACCCAGTACTTC
TRBJ2-3	many	TRBD1	TRBV7-9	CASSFTGGNPDTQYF	TGTGCCAGCAGCTTCACAGGGGGAAATCCAGATACGCAGTATTTT
TRBJ1-6	many	TRBD1	TRBV12-3/TRBV12-4	CASTWTGGYNSPLHF	TGTGCCAGCACCTGGACAGGGGGGTATAATTCACCCCTCCACTTT
TRBJ1-1	many	-	TRBV7-9	CASLGPGWNTEAFF	TGTGCCTCCCTAGGACCGGGGTGGAACACTGAAGCTTTCTTT
TRBJ1-1	many	TRBD1	TRBV9	CASSVQGVNTEAFF	TGTGCCAGCAGCGTACAGGGGGTGAACACTGAAGCTTTCTTT
TRBJ2-7	many	TRBD2	TRBV5-6	CASSHGLAGTYEQYF	TGTGCCAGCAGCCACGGACTAGCGGGGACCTACGAGCAGTACTTC
TRBJ1-4	many	-	TRBV4-3	CASSQEPGDEKLFF	TGCGCCAGCAGCCAAGAACCAGGGGATGAAAAACTGTTTTTT
TRBJ1-1	many	-	TRBV29-1	CSFLKTTAPNTEAFF	TGCAGCTTTCTGAAAACGACAGCTCCTAACACTGAAGCTTTCTTT
TRBJ1-4	many	-	TRBV6-6	CASTLREKLFF	TGTGCCAGCACCCTCCGTGAAAAACTGTTTTTT
TRBJ2-2	many	TRBD1	TRBV2	CASSDDAGGTGELFF	TGTGCCAGCAGTGACGATGCAGGGGGCACCGGGGAGCTGTTTTTT
TRBJ2-1	many	-	TRBV5-5	CASSLGEGGRYNEQFF	TGTGCCAGCAGCTTGGGGGAGGGGGGGCGCTACAATGAGCAGTTCTTC
TRBJ1-5	many	TRBD1	TRBV7-8	CASSLAGYRGDQPQHF	TGTGCCAGCAGCTTAGCAGGGTACAGGGGTGATCAGCCCCAGCATTTT
TRBJ2-3	many	TRBD1	TRBV3-1	CASSQTTGVPTDTQYF	TGTGCCAGCAGCCAGACGACAGGGGTACCCACAGATACGCAGTATTTT
TRBJ2-7	many	TRBD1	TRBV5-6	CASSTPGQAGEQYF	TGTGCCAGCAGTACCCCGGGACAGGCTGGCGAGCAGTACTTC
TRBJ2-5	many	TRBD1	TRBV6-6	CASSYSGTGGQETQYF	TGTGCCAGCAGTTACTCCGGGACAGGGGGACAAGAGACCCAGTACTTC
TRBJ2-2	many	-	TRBV20-1	CSARSVELLAGTGELFF	TGCAGTGCTAGGTCGGTCGAACTTTTGGCGGGCACCGGGGAGCTGTTTTTT
TRBJ1-6	few	-	TRBV2	CASRRDNSPLHF	TGTGCCAGCAGGAGGGATAATTCACCCCTCCACTTT